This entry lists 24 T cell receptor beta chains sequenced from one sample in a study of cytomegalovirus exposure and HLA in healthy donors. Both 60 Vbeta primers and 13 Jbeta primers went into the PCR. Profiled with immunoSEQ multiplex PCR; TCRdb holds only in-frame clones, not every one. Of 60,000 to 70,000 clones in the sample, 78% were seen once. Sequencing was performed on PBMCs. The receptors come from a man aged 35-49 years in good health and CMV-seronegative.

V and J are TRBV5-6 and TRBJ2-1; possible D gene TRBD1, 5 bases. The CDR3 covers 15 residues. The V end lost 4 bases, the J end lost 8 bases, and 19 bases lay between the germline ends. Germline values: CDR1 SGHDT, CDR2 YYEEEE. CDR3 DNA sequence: TGTGCCAGCAGCAAGGGGAACAGCCTCGTGGATGAGCAGTTCTTC. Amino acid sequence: CASSKGNSLVDEQFF.

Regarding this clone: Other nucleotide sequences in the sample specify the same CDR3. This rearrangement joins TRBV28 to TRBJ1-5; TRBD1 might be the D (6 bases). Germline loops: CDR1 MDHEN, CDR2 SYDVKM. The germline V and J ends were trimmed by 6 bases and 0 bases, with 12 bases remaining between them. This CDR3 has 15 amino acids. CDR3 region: CASSSGQYSNQPQHF. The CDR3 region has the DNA TGTGCCAGCAGCTCCGGACAGTATAGCAATCAGCCCCAGCATTTT.

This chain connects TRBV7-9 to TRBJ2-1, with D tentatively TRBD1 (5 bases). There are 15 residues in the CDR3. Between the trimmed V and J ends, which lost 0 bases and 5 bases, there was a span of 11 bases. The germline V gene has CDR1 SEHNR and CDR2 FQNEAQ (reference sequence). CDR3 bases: TGTGCCAGCAGCTTAGCGCAACTGGGGCACAATGAGCAGTTCTTC. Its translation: CASSLAQLGHNEQFF.

For the CDR3, the DNA is TGCGCCAGCAGCTTCTTTCGCGGAAACACCGGGGAGCTGTTTTTT. Translated, it gives CASSFFRGNTGELFF. The chain joins TRBV5-1 to TRBJ2-2; D not resolved. Trimming removed 2 bases at V and 2 bases at J, with 10 bases between. CDR1 is SGHRS and CDR2 is YFSETQ in the germline V gene. The CDR3 length is 15 residues.

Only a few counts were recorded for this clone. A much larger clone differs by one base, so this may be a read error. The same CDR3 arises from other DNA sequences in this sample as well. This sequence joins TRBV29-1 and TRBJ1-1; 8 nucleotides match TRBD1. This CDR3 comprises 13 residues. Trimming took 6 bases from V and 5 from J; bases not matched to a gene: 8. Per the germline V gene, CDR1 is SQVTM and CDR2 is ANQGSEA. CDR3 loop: CSVRDRGATEAFF. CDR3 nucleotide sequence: TGCAGCGTAAGAGACAGGGGTGCAACTGAAGCTTTCTTT.

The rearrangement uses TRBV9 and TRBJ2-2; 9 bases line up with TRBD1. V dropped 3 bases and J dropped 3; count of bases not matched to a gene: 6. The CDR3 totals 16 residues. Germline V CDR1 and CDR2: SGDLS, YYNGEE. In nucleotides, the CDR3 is TGTGCCAGCAGCGCCCGACAGGGGGAGTACACCGGGGAGCTGTTTTTT. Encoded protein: CASSARQGEYTGELFF. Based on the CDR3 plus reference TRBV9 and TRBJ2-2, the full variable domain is DSGVTQTPKHLITATGQRVTLRCSPRSGDLSVYWYQQSLDQGLQFLIQYYNGEERAKGNILERFSAQQFPDLHSELNLSSLELGDSALYFCASSARQGEYTGELFFGEGSRLTVL.

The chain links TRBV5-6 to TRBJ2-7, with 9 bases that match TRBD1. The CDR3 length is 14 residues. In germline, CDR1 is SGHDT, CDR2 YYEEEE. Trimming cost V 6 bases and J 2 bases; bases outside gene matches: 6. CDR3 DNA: TGTGCCAGCACCAAGGACAGGGGAACCTACGAGCAGTACTTC. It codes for CASTKDRGTYEQYF.

The CDR3 DNA sequence: TGTGCCAGCAGTTCTAGTTGGGCGGACAGGGGAATCAATAGCAATCAGCCCCAGCATTTT. Translation gives CASSSSWADRGINSNQPQHF. The rearrangement uses TRBV28 and TRBJ1-5, with 9 bases that match TRBD1. The germline V gene has CDR1 MDHEN and CDR2 SYDVKM. This CDR3 comprises 20 residues. V lost 4 bases, J lost 0 bases, and 16 bases stayed unmatched.

The CDR3 DNA sequence: TGTGCCAGCTCACCACTCTCAGGGGAGCAGTACTTC. It translates to CASSPLSGEQYF. The V call is TRBV18, the J call TRBJ2-7, with D possibly being TRBD1 (5 bases). The CDR3 consists of 12 residues. Germline values: CDR1 KGHSH, CDR2 LQKENI. Trimming removed 1 base from V and 7 bases from J, with 8 bases in between.

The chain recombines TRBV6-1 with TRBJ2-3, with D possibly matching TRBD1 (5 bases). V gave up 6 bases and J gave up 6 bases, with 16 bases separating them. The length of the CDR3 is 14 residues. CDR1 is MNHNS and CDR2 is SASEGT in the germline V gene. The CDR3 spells CASSLMVRADTQYF. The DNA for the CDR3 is TGTGCCAGCAGCCTGATGGTCAGGGCGGATACGCAGTATTTT.

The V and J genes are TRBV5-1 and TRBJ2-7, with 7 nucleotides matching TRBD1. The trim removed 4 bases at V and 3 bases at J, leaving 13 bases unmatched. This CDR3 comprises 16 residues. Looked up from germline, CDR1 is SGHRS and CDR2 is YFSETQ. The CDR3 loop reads CASSPFPNDRVYEQYF. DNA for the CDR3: TGCGCCAGCAGCCCCTTCCCAAATGACAGGGTCTACGAGCAGTACTTC.

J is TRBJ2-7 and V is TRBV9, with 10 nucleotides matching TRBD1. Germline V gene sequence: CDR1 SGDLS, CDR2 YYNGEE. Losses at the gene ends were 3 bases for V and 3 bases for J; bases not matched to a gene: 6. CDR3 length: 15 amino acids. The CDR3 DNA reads TGTGCCAGCAGCGGAGGACAGGGGGATATCTACGAGCAGTACTTC. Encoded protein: CASSGGQGDIYEQYF.

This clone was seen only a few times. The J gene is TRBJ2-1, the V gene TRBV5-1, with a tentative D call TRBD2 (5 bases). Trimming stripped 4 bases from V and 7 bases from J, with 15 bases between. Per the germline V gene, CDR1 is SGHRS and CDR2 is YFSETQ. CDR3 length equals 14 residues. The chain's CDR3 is CASSPGLGFNEQFF. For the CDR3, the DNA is TGCGCCAGCAGCCCCGGACTGGGTTTTAATGAGCAGTTCTTC.

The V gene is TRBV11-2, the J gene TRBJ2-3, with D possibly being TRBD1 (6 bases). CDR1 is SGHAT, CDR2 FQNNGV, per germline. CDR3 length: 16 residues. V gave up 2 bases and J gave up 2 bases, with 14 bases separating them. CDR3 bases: TGTGCCAGCAGCTTACTCACAGGGACGGCCACAGATACGCAGTATTTT. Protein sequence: CASSLLTGTATDTQYF. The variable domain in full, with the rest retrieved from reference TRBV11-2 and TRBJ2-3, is EAGVAQSPRYKIIEKRQSVAFWCNPISGHATLYWYQQILGQGPKLLIQFQNNGVVDDSQLPKDRFSAERLKGVDSTLKIQPAKLEDSAVYLCASSLLTGTATDTQYFGPGTRLTVL.

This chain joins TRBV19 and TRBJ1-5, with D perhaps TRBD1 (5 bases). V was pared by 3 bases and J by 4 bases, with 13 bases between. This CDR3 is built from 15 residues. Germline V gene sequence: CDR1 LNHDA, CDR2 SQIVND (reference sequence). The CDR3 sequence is CASSIQGAQNQPQHF. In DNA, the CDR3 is TGTGCCAGTAGTATCCAAGGGGCCCAAAATCAGCCCCAGCATTTT.

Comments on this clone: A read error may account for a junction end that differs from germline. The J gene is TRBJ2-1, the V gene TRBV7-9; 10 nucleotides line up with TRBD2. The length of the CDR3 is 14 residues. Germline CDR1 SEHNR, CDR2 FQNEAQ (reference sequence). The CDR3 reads CSSSLAGGLSEQFF. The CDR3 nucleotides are TGTTCCAGCAGCTTAGCGGGAGGTCTCAGTGAGCAGTTCTTC.

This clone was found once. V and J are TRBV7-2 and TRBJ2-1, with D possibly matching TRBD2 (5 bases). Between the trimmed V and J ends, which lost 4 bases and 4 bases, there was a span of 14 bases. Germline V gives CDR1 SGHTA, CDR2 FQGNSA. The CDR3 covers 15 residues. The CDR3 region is CASSSYGLGYNEQFF. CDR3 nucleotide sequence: TGTGCCAGCAGCTCTTACGGACTCGGATACAATGAGCAGTTCTTC. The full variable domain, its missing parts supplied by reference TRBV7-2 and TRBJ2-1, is GAGVSQSPSNKVTEKGKDVELRCDPISGHTALYWYRQSLGQGLEFLIYFQGNSAPDKSGLPSDRFSAERTGGSVSTLTIQRTQQEDSAVYLCASSSYGLGYNEQFFGPGTRLTVL.

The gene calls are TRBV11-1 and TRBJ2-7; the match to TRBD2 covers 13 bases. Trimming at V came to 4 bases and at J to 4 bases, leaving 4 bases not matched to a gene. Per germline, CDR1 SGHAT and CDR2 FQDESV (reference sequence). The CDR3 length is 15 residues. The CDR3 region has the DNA TGTGCCAGCAGCTCCGGACTAGCGGGAGTGTACGAGCAGTACTTC. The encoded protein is CASSSGLAGVYEQYF.

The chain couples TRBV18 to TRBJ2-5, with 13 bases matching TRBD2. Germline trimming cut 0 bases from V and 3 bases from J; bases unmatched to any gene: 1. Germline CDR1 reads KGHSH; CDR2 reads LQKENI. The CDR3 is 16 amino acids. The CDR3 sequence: CASSPPTSGGKETQYF. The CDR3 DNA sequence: TGTGCCAGCTCACCACCGACTAGCGGGGGGAAAGAGACCCAGTACTTC.

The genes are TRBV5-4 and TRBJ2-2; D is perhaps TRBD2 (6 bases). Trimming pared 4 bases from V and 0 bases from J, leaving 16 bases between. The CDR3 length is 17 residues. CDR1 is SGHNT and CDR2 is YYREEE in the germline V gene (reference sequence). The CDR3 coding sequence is TGTGCCAGCAGCGCCCTGGCGGGGTTTCCGAACACCGGGGAGCTGTTTTTT. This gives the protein CASSALAGFPNTGELFF.

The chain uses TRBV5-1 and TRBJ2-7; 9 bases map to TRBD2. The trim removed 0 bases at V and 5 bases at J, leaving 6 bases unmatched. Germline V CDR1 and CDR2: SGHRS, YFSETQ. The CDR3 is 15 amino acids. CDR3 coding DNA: TGCGCCAGCAGCTTGGGGGCGGGAGGGCTCGACGAGCAGTACTTC. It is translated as CASSLGAGGLDEQYF.

CDR3 DNA sequence: TGCGCCAGCAGCTTGGTCCATACTAGCACAGATACGCAGTATTTT. Amino acids: CASSLVHTSTDTQYF. The genes are TRBV5-1 and TRBJ2-3, with D uncertain. Trimming cost V 0 bases and J 0 bases, with 8 bases left between them. Germline CDR1 reads SGHRS; CDR2 reads YFSETQ. The CDR3 extends over 15 amino acids.

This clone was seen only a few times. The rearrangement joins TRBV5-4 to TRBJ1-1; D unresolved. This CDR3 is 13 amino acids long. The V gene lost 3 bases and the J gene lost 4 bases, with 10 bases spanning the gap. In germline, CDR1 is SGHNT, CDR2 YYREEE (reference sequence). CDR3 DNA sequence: TGTGCCAGCAGCTCGGTTCCGCGCACTGAAGCTTTCTTT. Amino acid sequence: CASSSVPRTEAFF. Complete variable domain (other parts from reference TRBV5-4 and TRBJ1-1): ETGVTQSPTHLIKTRGQQVTLRCSSQSGHNTVSWYQQALGQGPQFIFQYYREEENGRGNFPPRFSGLQFPNYSSELNVNALELDDSALYLCASSSVPRTEAFFGQGTRLTVV.

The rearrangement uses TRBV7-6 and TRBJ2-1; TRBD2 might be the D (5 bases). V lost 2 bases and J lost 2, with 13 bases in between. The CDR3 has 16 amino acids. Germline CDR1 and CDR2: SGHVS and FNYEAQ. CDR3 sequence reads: CASSLRWRRAYNEQFF. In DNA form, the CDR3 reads TGTGCCAGCAGCTTAAGGTGGAGGAGAGCCTACAATGAGCAGTTCTTC.